What follows is one TCR beta chain and its context. This specimen comes from a study of control samples from healthy donors and cancer patients. After removal of 0 bases from V and 4 bases from J, the junction contained 8 bases not matched to a gene. Germline lookup yields CDR1 MNHEY and CDR2 SVGAGI. This CDR3 is built from 16 residues. The data were produced by immunoSEQ multiplex PCR, yet TCRdb's version contains in-frame clones alone and is incomplete. The sample has about 190,000 clones, roughly nine tenths seen once. The rearrangement uses TRBV6-5 and TRBJ1-2; TRBD1 agrees at 7 bases. The sequence was obtained from a man aged 25 to 40 in good health. The material sequenced was blood. CDR3 coding DNA: TGTGCCAGCAGTTACTCGATCCAAAGGGGGCTCTATGGCTACACCTTC. Encoded protein: CASSYSIQRGLYGYTF.